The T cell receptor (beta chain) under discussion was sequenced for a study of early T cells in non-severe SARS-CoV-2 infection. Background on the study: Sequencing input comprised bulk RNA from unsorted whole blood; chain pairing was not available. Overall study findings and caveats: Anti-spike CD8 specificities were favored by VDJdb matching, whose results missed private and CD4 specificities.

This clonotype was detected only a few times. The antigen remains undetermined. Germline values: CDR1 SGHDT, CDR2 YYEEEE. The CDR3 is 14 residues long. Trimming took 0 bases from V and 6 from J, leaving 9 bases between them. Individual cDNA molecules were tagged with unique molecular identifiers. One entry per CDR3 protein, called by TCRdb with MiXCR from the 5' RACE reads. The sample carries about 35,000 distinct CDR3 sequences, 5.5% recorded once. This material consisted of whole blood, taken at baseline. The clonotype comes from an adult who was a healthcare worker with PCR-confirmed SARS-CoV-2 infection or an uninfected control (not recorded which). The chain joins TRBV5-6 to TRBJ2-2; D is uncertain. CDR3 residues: CASSLGLAPGELFF. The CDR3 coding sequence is TGTGCCAGCAGCTTGGGTCTTGCCCCCGGGGAGCTGTTTTTT.